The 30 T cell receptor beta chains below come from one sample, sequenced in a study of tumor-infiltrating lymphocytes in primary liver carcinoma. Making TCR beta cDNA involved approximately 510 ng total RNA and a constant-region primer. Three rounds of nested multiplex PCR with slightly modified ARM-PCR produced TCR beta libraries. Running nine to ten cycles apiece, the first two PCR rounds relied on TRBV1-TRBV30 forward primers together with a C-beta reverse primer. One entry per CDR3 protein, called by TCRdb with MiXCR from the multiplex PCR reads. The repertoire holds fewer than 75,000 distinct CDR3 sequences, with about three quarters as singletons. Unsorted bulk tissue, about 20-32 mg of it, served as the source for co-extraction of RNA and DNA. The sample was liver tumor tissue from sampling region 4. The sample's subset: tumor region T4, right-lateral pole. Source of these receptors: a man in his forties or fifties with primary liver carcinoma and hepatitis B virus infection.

This CDR3 reads CASTDFRTRYEQYF. In DNA, the CDR3 is TGCGCCAGCACTGATTTCAGGACGCGCTACGAGCAGTACTTC. This rearrangement joins TRBV10-2 to TRBJ2-7, with D unresolved. The V and J ends lost 7 bases and 3 bases respectively, with 16 bases between them. Germline V gene data show CDR1 as WSHSY and CDR2 as SAAADI. The CDR3 is made up of 14 amino acids.

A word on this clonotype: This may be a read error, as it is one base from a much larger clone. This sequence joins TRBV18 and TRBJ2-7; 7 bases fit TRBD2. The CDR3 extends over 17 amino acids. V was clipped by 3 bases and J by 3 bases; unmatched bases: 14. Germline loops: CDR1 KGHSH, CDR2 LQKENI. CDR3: CASSPPGSGKSGYEQYF. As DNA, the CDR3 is TGTGCCAGCTCACCGCCCGGGAGCGGGAAGTCAGGCTACGAGCAGTACTTC.

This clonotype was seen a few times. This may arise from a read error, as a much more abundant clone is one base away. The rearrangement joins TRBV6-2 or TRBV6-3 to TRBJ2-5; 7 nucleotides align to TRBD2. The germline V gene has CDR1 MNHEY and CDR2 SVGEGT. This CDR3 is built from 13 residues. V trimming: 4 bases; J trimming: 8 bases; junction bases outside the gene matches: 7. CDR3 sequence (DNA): TGTGCCAGCAGTTCCGGACTAGTGAACACCCAGTACTTC. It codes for CASSSGLVNTQYF.

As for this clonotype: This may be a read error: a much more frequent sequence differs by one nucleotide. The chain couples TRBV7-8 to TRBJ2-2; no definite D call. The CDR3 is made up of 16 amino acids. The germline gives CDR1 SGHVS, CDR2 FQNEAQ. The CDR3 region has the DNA TGTATCAGCAGCTTAGTTAGACTGGCGAACACCGGGGAGCTGTTTTTT. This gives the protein CISSLVRLANTGELFF.

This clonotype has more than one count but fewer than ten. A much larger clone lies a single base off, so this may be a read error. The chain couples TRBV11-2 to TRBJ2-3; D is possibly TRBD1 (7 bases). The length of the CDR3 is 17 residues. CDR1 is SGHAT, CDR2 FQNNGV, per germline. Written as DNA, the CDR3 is TGTGCCAGCAACTTAGATCAGGGGGAGACTAGTACAGATACGCAGTACTTT. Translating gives CASNLDQGETSTDTQYF.

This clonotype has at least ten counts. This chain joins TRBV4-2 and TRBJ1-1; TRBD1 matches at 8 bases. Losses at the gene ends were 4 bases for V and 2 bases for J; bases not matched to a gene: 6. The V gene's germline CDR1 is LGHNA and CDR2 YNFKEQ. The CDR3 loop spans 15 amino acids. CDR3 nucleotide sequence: TGTGCCAGCAGCCGGATGGACAGGGAAAACACTGAAGCTTTCTTT. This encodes CASSRMDRENTEAFF.

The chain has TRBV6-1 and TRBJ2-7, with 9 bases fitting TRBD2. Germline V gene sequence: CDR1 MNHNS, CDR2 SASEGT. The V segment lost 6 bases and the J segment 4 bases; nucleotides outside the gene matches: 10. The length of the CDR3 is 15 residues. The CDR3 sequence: CASSSGLAKLYEQYF. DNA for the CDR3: TGTGCCAGCAGCTCTGGACTAGCGAAACTATACGAGCAGTACTTC.

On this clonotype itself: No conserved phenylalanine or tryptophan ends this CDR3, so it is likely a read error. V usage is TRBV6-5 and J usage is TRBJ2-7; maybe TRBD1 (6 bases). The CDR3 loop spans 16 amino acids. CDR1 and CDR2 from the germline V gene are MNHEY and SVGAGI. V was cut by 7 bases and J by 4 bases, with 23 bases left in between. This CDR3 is CASKPRQAASFYEQYY. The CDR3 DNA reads TGTGCCAGCAAGCCCAGACAGGCAGCATCCTTTTACGAGCAGTACTAC.

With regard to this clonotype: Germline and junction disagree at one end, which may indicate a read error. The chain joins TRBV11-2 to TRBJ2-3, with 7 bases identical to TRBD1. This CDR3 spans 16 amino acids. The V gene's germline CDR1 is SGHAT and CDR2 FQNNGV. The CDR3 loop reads CAKSLARDSPTDTQYF. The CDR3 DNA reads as TGTGCCAAGAGCTTAGCTAGGGACAGTCCCACAGATACGCAATATTTT.

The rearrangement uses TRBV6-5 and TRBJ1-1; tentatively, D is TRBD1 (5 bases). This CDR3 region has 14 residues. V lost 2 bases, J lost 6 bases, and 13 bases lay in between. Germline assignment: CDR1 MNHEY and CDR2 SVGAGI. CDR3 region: CASSYVGTSSEAFF. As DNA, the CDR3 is TGTGCCAGCAGTTACGTGGGGACGTCGTCTGAAGCTTTCTTT.

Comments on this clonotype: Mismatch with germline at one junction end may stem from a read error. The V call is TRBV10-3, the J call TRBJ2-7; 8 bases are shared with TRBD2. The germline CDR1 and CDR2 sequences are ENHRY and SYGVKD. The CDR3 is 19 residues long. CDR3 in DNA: TGTGCCATCACCAAACGATCGGGACTAGAGGGAGTGTTCTCCTACGAACAGTACTTC. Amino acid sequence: CAITKRSGLEGVFSYEQYF.

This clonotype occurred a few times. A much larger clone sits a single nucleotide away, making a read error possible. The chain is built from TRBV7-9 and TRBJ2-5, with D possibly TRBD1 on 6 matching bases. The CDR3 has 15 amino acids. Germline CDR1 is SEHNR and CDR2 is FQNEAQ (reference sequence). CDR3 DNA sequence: TGTACCAGCAGCTTACTCACAGGGAGCCAAGAGACCCAGTACTTC. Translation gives CTSSLLTGSQETQYF.

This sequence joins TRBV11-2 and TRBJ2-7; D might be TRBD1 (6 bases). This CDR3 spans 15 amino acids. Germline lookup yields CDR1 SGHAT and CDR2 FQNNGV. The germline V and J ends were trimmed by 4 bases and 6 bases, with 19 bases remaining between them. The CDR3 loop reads CASSSGQLYAREQYF. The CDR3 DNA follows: TGTGCCAGCAGCTCCGGACAGCTCTACGCGCGCGAGCAGTACTTC.

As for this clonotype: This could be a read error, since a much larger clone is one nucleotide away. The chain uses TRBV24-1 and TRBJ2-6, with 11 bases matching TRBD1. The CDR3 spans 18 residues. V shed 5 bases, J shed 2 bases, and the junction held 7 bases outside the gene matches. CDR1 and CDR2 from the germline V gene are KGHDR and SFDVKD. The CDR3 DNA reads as TGTGCCACCAGTGGTACGGGACAGGGGGACACTGGGGCCAACGTCCTGACTTTC. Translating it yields CATSGTGQGDTGANVLTF.

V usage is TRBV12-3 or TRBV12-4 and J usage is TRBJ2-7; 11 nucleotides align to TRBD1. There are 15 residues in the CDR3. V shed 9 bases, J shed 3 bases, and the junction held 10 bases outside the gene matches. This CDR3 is CASRFGQGANYEQYF. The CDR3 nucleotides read TGTGCCAGTAGATTTGGACAGGGGGCGAACTACGAGCAGTACTTC.

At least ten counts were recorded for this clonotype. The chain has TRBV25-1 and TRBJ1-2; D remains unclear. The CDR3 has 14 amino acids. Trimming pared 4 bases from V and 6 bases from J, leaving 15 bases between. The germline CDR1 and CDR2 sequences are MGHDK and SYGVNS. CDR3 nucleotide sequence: TGTGCCAGCAGTGGTGGGGTAGGGTATCATGGCTACACCTTC. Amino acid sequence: CASSGGVGYHGYTF.

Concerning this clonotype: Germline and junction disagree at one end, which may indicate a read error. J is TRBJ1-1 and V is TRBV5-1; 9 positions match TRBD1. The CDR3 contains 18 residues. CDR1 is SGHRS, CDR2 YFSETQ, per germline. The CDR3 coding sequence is TGCGCCAGTAGCTTGAGGTGGGGACAGGGACGTCTGAACACTGAAGCTTTCTTT. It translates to CASSLRWGQGRLNTEAFF.

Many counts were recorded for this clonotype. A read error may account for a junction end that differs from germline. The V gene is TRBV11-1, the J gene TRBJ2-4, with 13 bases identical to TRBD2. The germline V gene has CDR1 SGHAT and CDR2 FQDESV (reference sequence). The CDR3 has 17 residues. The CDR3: CASSFPGTSGTKNVQYF. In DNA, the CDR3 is TGTGCCAGCAGCTTCCCCGGGACTAGCGGGACCAAAAACGTTCAGTACTTC.

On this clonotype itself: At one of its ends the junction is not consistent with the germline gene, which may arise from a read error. Here the CDR3 reads CASSQRSFTYTQYF. CDR3 nucleotides: TGCGCCAGCAGCCAACGGTCTTTCACATATACGCAGTATTTT. The chain combines TRBV4-3 with TRBJ2-3; no definite D call. Per the germline V gene, CDR1 is LGHNA and CDR2 is YSLEER. The CDR3 totals 14 residues.

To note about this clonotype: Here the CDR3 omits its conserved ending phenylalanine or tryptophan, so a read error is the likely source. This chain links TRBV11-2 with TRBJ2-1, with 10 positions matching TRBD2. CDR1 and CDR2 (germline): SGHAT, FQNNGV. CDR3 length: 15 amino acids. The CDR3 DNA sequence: TGCGCCGGCAGCCCCCAGCGGGAGGGATTGGGTGAGCAGTTCCTC. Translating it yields CAGSPQREGLGEQFL.

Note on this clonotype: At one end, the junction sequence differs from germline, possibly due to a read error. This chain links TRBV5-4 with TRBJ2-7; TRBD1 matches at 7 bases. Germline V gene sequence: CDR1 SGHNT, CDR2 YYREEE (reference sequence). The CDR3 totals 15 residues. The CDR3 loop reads CASSLGGQRHYEQYF. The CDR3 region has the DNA TGTGCCAGCAGCTTGGGGGGACAGCGCCACTACGAGCAGTATTTC.

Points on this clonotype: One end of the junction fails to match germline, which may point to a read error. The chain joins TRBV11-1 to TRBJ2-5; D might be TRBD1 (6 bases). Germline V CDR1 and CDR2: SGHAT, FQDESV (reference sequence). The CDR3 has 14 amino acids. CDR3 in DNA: TGTGCCAGTAGTGGACAGATGGAGGTGGAGACCCAATACTTC. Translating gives CASSGQMEVETQYF.

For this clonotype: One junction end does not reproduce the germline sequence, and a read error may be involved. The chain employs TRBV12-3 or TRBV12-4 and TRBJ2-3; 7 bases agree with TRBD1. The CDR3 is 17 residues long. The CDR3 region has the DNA TGTGCCAGCAGTTATCGCCGGGACAGTTTAGTTACAGAAACGCAATATTTT. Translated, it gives CASSYRRDSLVTETQYF.

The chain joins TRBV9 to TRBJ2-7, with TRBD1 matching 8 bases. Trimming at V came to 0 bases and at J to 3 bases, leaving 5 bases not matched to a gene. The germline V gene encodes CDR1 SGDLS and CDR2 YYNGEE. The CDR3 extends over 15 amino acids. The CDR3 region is CASSVGRQGIYEQYF. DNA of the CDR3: TGTGCCAGCAGCGTAGGAAGACAGGGGATCTACGAGCAGTACTTC.

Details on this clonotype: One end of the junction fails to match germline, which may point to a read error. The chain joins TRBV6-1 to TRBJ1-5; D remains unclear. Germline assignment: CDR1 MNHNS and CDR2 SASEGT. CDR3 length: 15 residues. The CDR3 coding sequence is TGCGCCAGCGGTGAAGCACGGACGGCAAATCAGCCCCAGCATTTT. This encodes CASGEARTANQPQHF.

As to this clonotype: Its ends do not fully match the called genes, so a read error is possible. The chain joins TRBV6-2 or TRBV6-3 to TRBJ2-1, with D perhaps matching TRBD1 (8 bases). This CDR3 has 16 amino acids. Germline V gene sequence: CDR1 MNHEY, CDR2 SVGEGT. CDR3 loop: CPSRLGQGGIYNEQFF. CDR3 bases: TGTCCCAGCAGACTAGGACAGGGAGGGATATACAATGAGCAGTTCTTC.

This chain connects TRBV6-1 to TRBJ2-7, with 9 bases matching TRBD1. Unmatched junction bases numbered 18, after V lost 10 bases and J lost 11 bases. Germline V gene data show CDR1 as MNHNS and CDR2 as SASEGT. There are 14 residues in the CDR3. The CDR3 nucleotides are TGTGCCAACAAGGCGGGACAGGGAGTAACCAAGGAGTACTTC. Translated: CANKAGQGVTKEYF.

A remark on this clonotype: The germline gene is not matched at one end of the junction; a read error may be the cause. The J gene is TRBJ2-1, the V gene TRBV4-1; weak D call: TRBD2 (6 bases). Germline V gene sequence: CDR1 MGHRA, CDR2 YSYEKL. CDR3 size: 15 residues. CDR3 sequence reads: CASSQDGRESNEEFF. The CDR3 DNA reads TGCGCCAGCAGCCAAGATGGACGGGAGTCAAATGAGGAGTTCTTC.

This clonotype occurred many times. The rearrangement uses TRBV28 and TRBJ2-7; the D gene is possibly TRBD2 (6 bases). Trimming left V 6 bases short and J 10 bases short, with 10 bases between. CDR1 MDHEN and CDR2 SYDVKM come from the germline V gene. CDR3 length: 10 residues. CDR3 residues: CASSGTLQYF. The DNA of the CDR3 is TGTGCCAGCAGCGGGACTTTACAGTACTTC.

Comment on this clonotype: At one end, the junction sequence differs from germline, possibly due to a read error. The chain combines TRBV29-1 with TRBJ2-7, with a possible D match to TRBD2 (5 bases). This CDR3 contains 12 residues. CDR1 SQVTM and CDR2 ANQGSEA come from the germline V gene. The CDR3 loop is CSVASSSCEQYF. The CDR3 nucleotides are TGCAGCGTTGCTAGCAGCTCCTGCGAGCAGTACTTC.